Below, 29 T cell receptor beta chains from the same sample are listed, as sequenced in a study of Graves' ophthalmopathy and Graves' hyperthyroidism. The study amplified TCR beta CDR3 regions using RNA transcripts. A first-round RT-PCR used HTBI primers, followed by a second-round multiplex PCR. TCRdb independently ran MiXCR on the multiplex PCR reads; one entry per CDR3 protein. The table includes about 500,000 distinct CDR3 sequences, around 15% detected once. The specimen was blood. Source of these receptors: a woman in her 30s with Graves' ophthalmopathy.

In its sample, this clonotype was seen many times. J is TRBJ2-7 and V is TRBV24-1; D might be TRBD1 (5 bases). The CDR3 consists of 13 residues. The V gene lost 4 bases and the J gene lost 5 bases, with 11 bases spanning the gap. CDR1 and CDR2 from the germline V gene are KGHDR and SFDVKD. CDR3 nucleotides: TGTGCCACCAGTGACTCAGGGAACCACGAGCAGTACTTC. It codes for CATSDSGNHEQYF.

This clonotype occurred many times. The chain joins TRBV7-9 to TRBJ2-7; possible D gene TRBD2, 5 bases. The CDR3 covers 16 residues. Trimming stripped 2 bases from V and 0 bases from J, with 14 bases between. CDR1 and CDR2 (germline): SEHNR, FQNEAQ (reference sequence). This CDR3 is CASSLSGGRSSYEQYF. DNA of the CDR3: TGTGCCAGCAGCTTATCCGGCGGGCGTAGCTCCTACGAGCAGTACTTC.

This clonotype was picked up a small number of times. The chain employs TRBV3-1 and TRBJ1-3; the D is unclear. From germline, CDR1 is LGHDT and CDR2 YNNKEL (reference sequence). The V end was cut by 6 bases, the J end by 6 bases, with 15 bases between. This CDR3 contains 14 residues. This CDR3 is CASSPVPYENTIYF. For the CDR3, the DNA is TGTGCCAGCAGTCCAGTCCCTTATGAAAACACCATATATTTT.

There are many counts of this clonotype. The chain links TRBV14 to TRBJ2-7; perhaps TRBD2 as D (6 bases). The V end was cut by 4 bases, the J end by 2 bases, with 9 bases between. Germline V CDR1 and CDR2: SGHDN, FVKESK. This CDR3 region has 13 residues. The CDR3 spells CASSPGLPYEQYF. The CDR3 DNA follows: TGTGCCAGCAGCCCGGGACTCCCCTACGAGCAGTACTTC.

This clonotype came up a few times. The junction departs from germline at one end; a sequencing error may be responsible. The rearrangement links TRBV12-3 or TRBV12-4 to TRBJ2-7; D is undetermined. This CDR3 spans 12 amino acids. CDR3 DNA sequence: TGTGCCAGCAGTCTAACTGGGTACGATCAGTACTTC. It yields the protein CASSLTGYDQYF.

V usage is TRBV2 and J usage is TRBJ2-5; 7 bases map to TRBD2. The length of the CDR3 is 14 residues. V shed 6 bases and J 5 bases; nucleotides not matched to a gene: 9. CDR1 and CDR2 from the germline V gene are SNHLY and FYNNEI. The CDR3 here is CASSLVRAGETQYF. The CDR3 DNA reads TGTGCCAGCAGCTTGGTCCGAGCGGGGGAGACCCAGTACTTC.

In this sample, this clonotype turned up a few times. This could be a read error, since a much larger clone is one nucleotide away. The chain is built from TRBV7-8 and TRBJ2-5; the D is unclear. There are 15 residues in the CDR3. The V gene's germline CDR1 is SGHVS and CDR2 FQNEAQ. The CDR3 protein is CANSSLHEVQETQYF. The CDR3 DNA reads as TGTGCCAACAGCTCCCTACACGAAGTACAAGAGACCCAGTACTTC.

This clonotype was counted only a few times. V gene TRBV4-1 combines with J gene TRBJ2-7, with D perhaps assigned TRBD1 or TRBD2 (5 bases each). Looked up from germline, CDR1 is MGHRA and CDR2 is YSYEKL. CDR3 length equals 15 residues. V lost 5 bases, J lost 0 bases, and 14 bases lay in between. The CDR3 nucleotides read TGCGCCAGCAGCATAAGGGACGGCAGCTCCTACGAGCAGTACTTC. Amino acids: CASSIRDGSSYEQYF.

This clonotype was seen a handful of times. The chain employs TRBV5-1 and TRBJ1-5; D gene ambiguous. The CDR3 is 13 residues long. Germline CDR1 SGHRS, CDR2 YFSETQ. With 1 base removed from V and 5 bases from J, the gap between germline ends came to 7 bases. CDR3 region: CASSLYGDQPQHF. CDR3 DNA: TGCGCCAGCAGCTTGTATGGGGATCAGCCCCAGCATTTT.

In its sample, this clonotype was seen once. The gene calls are TRBV6-5 and TRBJ2-7; D tentatively fits TRBD1 or TRBD2 (6 bases each). Germline CDR1 reads MNHEY; CDR2 reads SVGAGI. Trimming stripped 4 bases from V and 2 bases from J, with 12 bases between. The CDR3 has 14 amino acids. Here the CDR3 reads CASSSQRGAYEQYF. The CDR3, as DNA: TGTGCCAGCAGTTCCCAGAGGGGGGCCTACGAGCAGTACTTC.

In this sample, this clonotype turned up many times. This chain uses TRBV16 with TRBJ1-1; 8 nucleotides match TRBD1. The CDR3 is made up of 15 amino acids. V trimming: 4 bases; J trimming: 7 bases; junction bases outside the gene matches: 11. Per germline, CDR1 KGHSY and CDR2 FQNENV. The CDR3 DNA sequence: TGTGCCAGCAGCCGCGCCCAGACAGGGGCGGGTGAAGCTTTCTTT. Residues: CASSRAQTGAGEAFF.

The sample holds many counts of this clonotype. The V call is TRBV10-2, the J call TRBJ1-6; D is unresolved. Trimming left V 3 bases short and J 7 bases short, with 16 bases between. The germline gives CDR1 WSHSY, CDR2 SAAADI. The CDR3 is 16 amino acids. Written as DNA, the CDR3 is TGCGCCAGCAGTGAATCATATCAGCCATTGAATTCACCCCTCCACTTT. Translating gives CASSESYQPLNSPLHF.

This clonotype occurred a few times. This chain connects TRBV12-3 or TRBV12-4 to TRBJ2-7, with 12 nucleotides matching TRBD1. J gave up 6 bases and V 3 bases, and 9 bases lay outside the gene matches. The CDR3 extends over 16 amino acids. The CDR3 DNA reads as TGTGCCAGCAGTTTGAGTATAGGGACAGGGGGCGCCGAGCAGTACTTC. This translates into CASSLSIGTGGAEQYF.

This clonotype occurred many times. This CDR3 reads CASRTGPSPLHF. The CDR3 DNA reads TGTGCCAGCAGGACAGGGCCCTCACCCCTCCACTTT. The chain carries TRBV2 and TRBJ1-6, with 7 bases lining up with TRBD1. Germline loops: CDR1 SNHLY, CDR2 FYNNEI. This CDR3 has 12 amino acids. V dropped 6 bases and J dropped 10; count of bases not matched to a gene: 3.

This clonotype was counted many times. The gene calls are TRBV28 and TRBJ1-5; the D gene is possibly TRBD1 (5 bases). V gave up 2 bases and J gave up 7 bases, with 9 bases separating them. The germline gives CDR1 MDHEN, CDR2 SYDVKM. This CDR3 region has 13 residues. This chain's CDR3 is CASSLRGLQPQHF. The CDR3 region has the DNA TGTGCCAGCAGTTTAAGGGGTCTACAGCCCCAGCATTTT.

In this sample, this clonotype turned up many times. This chain uses TRBV12-3 or TRBV12-4 with TRBJ1-6, with a possible D match to TRBD1 (6 bases). The CDR3 has 12 amino acids. V was clipped by 7 bases and J by 9 bases, with 10 bases between them. The CDR3, as DNA: TGTGCCAGCACGAACAGGGCTTCACCCCTCCACTTT. Translating gives CASTNRASPLHF.

Ten or more counts support this clonotype. This chain uses TRBV6-5 with TRBJ1-6; weak D call: TRBD1 (6 bases). This CDR3 has 19 residues. Between the trimmed V and J ends, which lost 0 bases and 8 bases, there was a span of 23 bases. Germline V gene lookup returns CDR1 MNHEY and CDR2 SVGAGI. The CDR3 loop is CASSYSFGGGSTRYSPLHF. Written as DNA, the CDR3 is TGTGCCAGCAGTTACTCGTTTGGAGGGGGATCTACACGCTATTCACCCCTCCACTTT.

In this sample, this clonotype turned up many times. The rearrangement uses TRBV12-3 or TRBV12-4 and TRBJ2-5, with TRBD1 identical over 9 bases. V gave up 3 bases and J gave up 3 bases; unmatched junction bases: 2. CDR3 size: 14 residues. Written as DNA, the CDR3 is TGTGCCAGCAGTTTTGGGACAGGGAAAGAGACCCAGTACTTC. Protein product: CASSFGTGKETQYF.

In this sample, this clonotype turned up many times. V and J are TRBV6-1 and TRBJ1-3; D possibly corresponds to TRBD1 (6 bases). The CDR3 is 15 residues long. Trimming shortened V by 3 bases and J by 2 bases, and 11 bases separated the two germline ends. In germline, CDR1 is MNHNS, CDR2 SASEGT. The CDR3 reads CASSEWGATGNTIYF. In DNA form, the CDR3 reads TGTGCCAGCAGTGAGTGGGGGGCAACTGGAAACACCATATATTTT.

This clonotype was counted at least ten times. The genes are TRBV12-3 or TRBV12-4 and TRBJ1-5, with 7 bases fitting TRBD1. The CDR3 covers 14 residues. With 5 bases clipped from V and 3 bases from J, the junction kept 4 bases outside the gene matches. The CDR3 coding sequence is TGTGCCAGCAGTCCTACAGGGGCCAATCAGCCCCAGCATTTT. It specifies CASSPTGANQPQHF.

In the case of this clonotype: This may arise from a read error, as a much more abundant clone is one base away. The chain is built from TRBV20-1 and TRBJ2-7; tentatively, D is TRBD2 (5 bases). The CDR3 totals 14 residues. Germline values: CDR1 DFQATT, CDR2 SNEGSKA (reference sequence). CDR3 nucleotides: TGCAGTACTAGAGATGTCGGCGGTTTGCGCGAGCAGTACTTC. It yields the protein CSTRDVGGLREQYF.

This clonotype was counted many times. Germline is not matched at one junction end, which may reflect a read error. The rearrangement uses TRBV12-3 or TRBV12-4 and TRBJ1-6; D is perhaps TRBD1 (6 bases). The CDR3 length is 15 residues. The CDR3 nucleotides read TGTGCCAGCAGCTTAGGTCCAGGGGTTAATTCACCCCTCCACTTT. It is translated as CASSLGPGVNSPLHF.

This clonotype was picked up a small number of times. J is TRBJ2-7 and V is TRBV5-1; maybe TRBD2 (5 bases). Per the germline V gene, CDR1 is SGHRS and CDR2 is YFSETQ. This CDR3 spans 15 amino acids. The V and J ends lost 2 bases and 6 bases respectively, with 18 bases between them. CDR3 nucleotides: TGCGCCAGCAGCTTCTTGGGGAATCGCGGAGGCGAGCAGTACTTC. Translated, it gives CASSFLGNRGGEQYF.

This clonotype was counted many times. The V gene is TRBV28, the J gene TRBJ1-5; the match to TRBD1 covers 7 bases. Germline V gives CDR1 MDHEN, CDR2 SYDVKM. This CDR3 has 15 amino acids. Trimming at V came to 6 bases and at J to 0 bases, leaving 5 bases not matched to a gene. The CDR3 spells CASRAGQYSNQPQHF. CDR3 in DNA: TGTGCCAGCAGGGCGGGACAGTATAGCAATCAGCCCCAGCATTTT.

This chain links TRBV28 with TRBJ1-6, with 7 bases lining up with TRBD1. Germline CDR1 MDHEN, CDR2 SYDVKM. This CDR3 has 13 amino acids. The J segment lost 8 bases and the V segment lost 4 bases, leaving 2 bases of the junction unmatched. For the CDR3, the DNA is TGTGCCAGCAGTTCGACAGGGTATTCACCCCTCCACTTT. This sequence encodes CASSSTGYSPLHF.

In this sample, this clonotype turned up many times. V gene TRBV10-3 combines with J gene TRBJ2-5; D may correspond to TRBD1 or TRBD2 (7 bases each). Germline V CDR1 and CDR2: ENHRY, SYGVKD. With 11 bases removed from V and 3 bases from J, the gap between germline ends came to 19 bases. This CDR3 has 14 residues. CDR3 nucleotides: TGTGCCGCCTCGGGGAGGGGGCGCGAAGAGACCCAGTACTTC. It yields the protein CAASGRGREETQYF.

The rearrangement uses TRBV3-1 and TRBJ1-2, with D unclear. V was shortened by 1 base and J by 8 bases, with 11 bases between the two germline ends. CDR1 and CDR2 (germline): LGHDT, YNNKEL (reference sequence). The CDR3 is made up of 13 amino acids. The CDR3 region is CASSQGIGNGYTF. CDR3 nucleotide sequence: TGTGCCAGCAGCCAAGGAATAGGGAACGGCTACACCTTC. Based on the CDR3 plus reference TRBV3-1 and TRBJ1-2, the full variable domain is DTAVSQTPKYLVTQMGNDKSIKCEQNLGHDTMYWYKQDSKKFLKIMFSYNNKELIINETVPNRFSPKSPDKAHLNLHINSLELGDSAVYFCASSQGIGNGYTFGSGTRLTVV.

This clonotype was detected ten times or more. The junction shows a germline mismatch at one end, possibly a read error. The J gene is TRBJ2-2, the V gene TRBV2; D may correspond to TRBD1 or TRBD2 (5 bases each). The CDR3 extends over 16 amino acids. CDR1 SNHLY and CDR2 FYNNEI come from the germline V gene. CDR3 protein: CASREGPRRGSGELFF. The CDR3, as DNA: TGTGCCAGCAGGGAAGGCCCCCGCCGGGGCTCCGGGGAGCTGTTTTTT.

Many counts were recorded for this clonotype. The V gene is TRBV6-5, the J gene TRBJ2-5, with 7 bases aligning to TRBD1. This CDR3 has 14 residues. Per the germline V gene, CDR1 is MNHEY and CDR2 is SVGAGI. The V gene end was trimmed by 2 bases and the J gene end by 3 bases; junction bases not matched to a gene: 3. The CDR3 DNA sequence: TGTGCCAGCAGTTACGGGACAGTGAAAGAGACCCAGTACTTC. It yields the protein CASSYGTVKETQYF.